This TCR beta chain appears in the sequencing data of a study of CD8 T cells in Susac syndrome. Notes on the study in general: It was acknowledged by the study that relatively few individuals were included in its TCR sequencing and HLA analysis.

Random hexamers were used to reverse transcribe the RNA input (about 0.5 to 1 ug). TCR beta CDR3 was amplified by immunoSEQ covering 54 Vbeta and 13 Jbeta. One entry per CDR3 protein, called by TCRdb with MiXCR from the immunoSEQ multiplex PCR reads. The sample shows roughly 200,000 distinct CDR3 sequences, just under 95% of them seen only once. The ends were cut back, 4 bases at V and 4 bases at J, with 11 bases in the middle. The CDR3 covers 13 residues. CDR1 is SGHRS, CDR2 YFSETQ, per germline. As for this clonotype: Its antigen is as yet unknown.

Sequencing targeted TCR beta in blood CD8+ and CD4+ T cells. The clonotype originates from a human donor in good health. V is TRBV5-1 and J is TRBJ1-1; possibly TRBD1 for D (6 bases). Sequencing was done on a sample of CD4+ T cells from PBMCs. The CDR3 region is CASSATGITEAFF. CDR3 DNA: TGCGCCAGCAGCGCTACAGGGATCACTGAAGCTTTCTTT.